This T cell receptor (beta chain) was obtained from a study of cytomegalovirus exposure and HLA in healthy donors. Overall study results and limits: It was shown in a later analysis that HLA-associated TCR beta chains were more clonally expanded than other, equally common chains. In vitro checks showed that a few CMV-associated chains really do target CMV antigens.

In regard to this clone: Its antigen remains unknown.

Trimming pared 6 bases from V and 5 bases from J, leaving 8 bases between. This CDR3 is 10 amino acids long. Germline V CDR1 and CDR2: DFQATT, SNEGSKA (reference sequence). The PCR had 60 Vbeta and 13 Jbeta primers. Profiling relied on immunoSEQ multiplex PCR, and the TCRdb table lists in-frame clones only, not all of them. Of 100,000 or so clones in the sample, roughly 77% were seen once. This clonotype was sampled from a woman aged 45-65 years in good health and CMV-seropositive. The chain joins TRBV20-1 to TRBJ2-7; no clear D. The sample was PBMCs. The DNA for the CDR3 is TGCAGTGCGGTAAACAACGAGCAGTACTTC. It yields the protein CSAVNNEQYF.